This entry lists 20 T cell receptor beta chains sequenced from one sample in a study of blood T cell repertoires in COVID-19. Profiled with immunoSEQ multiplex PCR; TCRdb holds only in-frame clones, not every one. Here the sample spans 200,000 to 250,000 clones, 75% to 85% being singletons. Sequenced material: peripheral blood. These receptors originate from a human donor in a cohort sampled during active COVID-19.

This clone was found once. This chain connects TRBV7-3 to TRBJ1-2, with TRBD1 as a possible D gene (6 bases). The CDR3 loop spans 17 amino acids. Between the trimmed V and J ends, which lost 1 base and 5 bases, there was a span of 20 bases. The V gene's germline CDR1 is SGHTA and CDR2 FQGTGA. CDR3 residues: CASSLSPYRAEAYGYTF. CDR3 DNA sequence: TGTGCCAGCAGCTTAAGTCCCTACAGGGCCGAAGCTTATGGCTACACCTTC.

The gene calls are TRBV5-3 and TRBJ1-1; D is undetermined. TRBV5-3 is sorted into the ORF group, with uncertain function. This CDR3 is built from 15 residues. V gave up 8 bases and J gave up 2 bases, with 19 bases separating them. The CDR3 nucleotides are TGTGCCAGCCCGCCCCGGGAGACCAGTAACACTGAAGCTTTCTTT. Translated: CASPPRETSNTEAFF.

The chain joins TRBV6-6 to TRBJ2-7; weak D call: TRBD2 (5 bases). CDR1 is MNHNY, CDR2 SVGAGI, per germline (reference sequence). Between the trimmed V and J ends, which lost 9 bases and 1 base, there was a span of 16 bases. CDR3 length: 14 residues. The CDR3 is CASNGVGNSYEQYF. In DNA form, the CDR3 reads TGTGCCAGTAACGGGGTAGGGAATTCCTACGAGCAGTACTTC.

The rearrangement joins TRBV5-1 to TRBJ1-2; 7 bases align to TRBD1. Germline loops: CDR1 SGHRS, CDR2 YFSETQ. This CDR3 contains 14 residues. J lost 8 bases, V lost 1 base, and 8 bases had no gene match. CDR3 bases: TGCGCCAGCAGCTTGTCCGTTACAGGGGACGGCTACACCTTC. It codes for CASSLSVTGDGYTF.

The rearrangement uses TRBV24-1 and TRBJ2-3; unclear D gene. Germline-derived CDR1 and CDR2 are KGHDR and SFDVKD. Trimming took 1 base from V and 0 from J, leaving 10 bases between them. The CDR3 covers 16 residues. The CDR3 sequence: CATSDFAKTSTDTQYF. The CDR3 DNA follows: TGTGCCACCAGTGATTTCGCCAAGACTAGCACAGATACGCAGTATTTT.

The V gene is TRBV6-6, the J gene TRBJ1-2; no clear D gene. V dropped 3 bases and J dropped 5 bases, with 19 bases sitting between them. CDR1 and CDR2 (germline): MNHNY, SVGAGI (reference sequence). The CDR3 runs 16 residues. The CDR3 DNA reads as TGTGCCAGCAGTTATCGCAGTTCCGGAGGATTTTATGGCTACACCTTC. It yields the protein CASSYRSSGGFYGYTF.

V and J are TRBV27 and TRBJ2-3; D not certain. V was clipped by 0 bases and J by 5 bases, with 6 bases between them. Germline V gene lookup returns CDR1 MNHEY and CDR2 SMNVEV (reference sequence). The CDR3 loop spans 13 amino acids. The DNA for the CDR3 is TGTGCCAGCAGTTTATCTAGGAGAGATACGCAGTATTTT. As protein: CASSLSRRDTQYF.

J is TRBJ1-2 and V is TRBV11-2; 9 nucleotides match TRBD1. The CDR3 consists of 18 residues. V shed 4 bases and J 3 bases; nucleotides not matched to a gene: 15. CDR1 SGHAT and CDR2 FQNNGV come from the germline V gene. In DNA, the CDR3 is TGTGCCAGCAGCTCCTTAGGCGCCAACAGGGGGCTGGACTATGGCTACACCTTC. Amino acids: CASSSLGANRGLDYGYTF.

The CDR3 loop is CASSQGGLAGVTDTQYF. CDR3 DNA: TGCGCCAGCAGCCAAGGAGGACTAGCGGGAGTTACAGATACGCAGTATTTT. The V and J genes are TRBV4-1 and TRBJ2-3, with 13 bases aligning to TRBD2. The germline CDR1 and CDR2 sequences are MGHRA and YSYEKL. The CDR3 extends over 17 amino acids. Trimming cost V 1 base and J 3 bases; bases outside gene matches: 4.

The chain joins TRBV2 to TRBJ2-5, with D perhaps TRBD2 (5 bases). There are 14 residues in the CDR3. CDR1 and CDR2 from the germline V gene are SNHLY and FYNNEI. Trimming shortened V by 4 bases and J by 1 base, and 10 bases separated the two germline ends. The CDR3 DNA follows: TGTGCCAGCAGTGGGGAGCTGTTCCAAGAGACCCAGTACTTC. Translation gives CASSGELFQETQYF.

The rearrangement uses TRBV3-1 (or the pseudogene TRBV3-2) and TRBJ1-1; 8 nucleotides match TRBD1. The CDR3 extends over 16 amino acids. The trim removed 4 bases at V and 7 bases at J, leaving 14 bases unmatched. CDR1 is LGHDT and CDR2 is YNNKEL in the germline V gene (reference sequence). The CDR3 is CASSPTLSRGPSEAFF. The CDR3 bases are TGTGCCAGCAGCCCCACTCTGAGCAGGGGGCCTAGTGAAGCTTTCTTT.

This chain links TRBV19 with TRBJ1-4; D perhaps matches TRBD1 (6 bases). The length of the CDR3 is 15 residues. Germline V gene lookup returns CDR1 LNHDA and CDR2 SQIVND (reference sequence). Trimming pared 4 bases from V and 0 bases from J, leaving 9 bases between. The CDR3 loop is CASSSQGPTNEKLFF. In DNA, the CDR3 is TGTGCCAGTAGTAGTCAGGGGCCAACTAATGAAAAACTGTTTTTT.

The chain is built from TRBV19 and TRBJ2-6; tentative D call: TRBD1 (6 bases). V gave up 4 bases and J gave up 0 bases, with 13 bases separating them. Germline lookup yields CDR1 LNHDA and CDR2 SQIVND (reference sequence). The CDR3 consists of 17 residues. In nucleotides, the CDR3 is TGTGCCAGTAGTAAACAGGGTATTAGCTCTGGGGCCAACGTCCTGACTTTC. It translates to CASSKQGISSGANVLTF.

V gene TRBV28 combines with J gene TRBJ2-7; D might be TRBD2 (5 bases). From germline, CDR1 is MDHEN and CDR2 SYDVKM. V was clipped by 6 bases and J by 12 bases, with 18 bases between them. The CDR3 length is 12 residues. The CDR3: CASSNRLLPPYF. The DNA for the CDR3 is TGTGCCAGCAGCAACCGACTACTCCCTCCGTACTTC.

The chain is built from TRBV4-1 and TRBJ2-5; 11 bases agree with TRBD2. The J segment lost 5 bases and the V segment lost 0 bases, leaving 20 bases of the junction unmatched. Germline CDR1 and CDR2: MGHRA and YSYEKL. The CDR3 length is 21 residues. CDR3 amino acids: CASSQDRGGPSGGPPRETQYF. The CDR3, as DNA: TGCGCCAGCAGCCAAGATAGAGGTGGGCCTAGCGGGGGGCCGCCGCGGGAGACCCAGTACTTC.

This clone was found a few times. This chain links TRBV6-6 with TRBJ2-7; D is possibly TRBD2 (5 bases). This CDR3 is 13 amino acids long. The V end was cut by 6 bases, the J end by 2 bases, with 11 bases between. CDR1 is MNHNY and CDR2 is SVGAGI in the germline V gene (reference sequence). CDR3 nucleotides: TGTGCCAGCAGAGGACTCCGAGCCTACGAGCAGTACTTC. This sequence encodes CASRGLRAYEQYF.

This sequence joins TRBV6-5 and TRBJ2-7, with 10 bases identical to TRBD1. The CDR3 extends over 13 amino acids. V was clipped by 6 bases and J by 12 bases; unmatched bases: 11. Germline V gene lookup returns CDR1 MNHEY and CDR2 SVGAGI. CDR3 amino acids: CASRERDRGVWYF. CDR3 nucleotides: TGTGCCAGCAGAGAGAGGGACAGGGGAGTTTGGTACTTC.

The rearrangement joins TRBV6-6 to TRBJ2-6; D ambiguous. V shed 1 base and J shed 0 bases, with 7 bases lying between them. The CDR3 spans 16 residues. Germline V gene data show CDR1 as MNHNY and CDR2 as SVGAGI (reference sequence). CDR3 region: CASSYYSGSGANVLTF. The CDR3 DNA follows: TGTGCCAGCAGTTACTATTCGGGCTCTGGGGCCAACGTCCTGACTTTC.

This clone was seen at least ten times. CDR3 nucleotides: TGTGCCAGCAAGGGAGAGTACATTCAGTACTTC. It is translated as CASKGEYIQYF. The rearrangement links TRBV6-5 to TRBJ2-4, with a possible D match to TRBD2 (5 bases). Germline lookup yields CDR1 MNHEY and CDR2 SVGAGI. The CDR3 consists of 11 residues. V was trimmed by 7 bases and J by 8 bases, leaving 9 bases between them.

V is TRBV10-1 and J is TRBJ2-3, with 10 bases identical to TRBD2. With 5 bases clipped from V and 1 base from J, the junction kept 6 bases outside the gene matches. The V gene's germline CDR1 is WNHNN and CDR2 SYGVQD (reference sequence). The CDR3 sequence is 16 residues long. CDR3 amino acids: CASSNAGTSGTDTQYF. As DNA, the CDR3 is TGCGCCAGCAGTAACGCCGGGACTAGCGGCACAGATACGCAGTATTTT.